One and the same sample provided the 3 T cell receptor beta chains below, sequenced in a study of blood T cells in healthy people across ages. PCR was performed a second time for roughly 7 to 12 cycles using a sample-barcoded 5' primer and a J-beta primer mix. TCRdb used MiXCR to reprocess the 5' RACE reads, holding one entry per CDR3 protein. The sample comprises around 1,900,000 distinct CDR3 sequences, approximately 39% of which are singletons, and more than 20% rests with the top ten. Sequences were obtained from blood. All receptors come from a human donor in good health.

This clonotype has a handful of counts. CDR3 loop: CASSLAGLPRNEQFF. The CDR3 nucleotides are TGTGCCAGCAGTTTAGCGGGACTCCCCCGGAATGAGCAGTTCTTC. This chain connects TRBV12-3 or TRBV12-4 to TRBJ2-1; possibly TRBD2 for D (6 bases). V was cut by 0 bases and J by 7 bases, with 13 bases left in between. This CDR3 contains 15 residues.

This clonotype was counted many times. The V and J genes are TRBV4-1 and TRBJ2-3; 12 nucleotides agree with TRBD2. The germline CDR1 and CDR2 sequences are MGHRA and YSYEKL. This CDR3 comprises 18 residues. V lost 1 base to trimming and J lost 0 bases; unmatched junction nucleotides: 5. CDR3 loop: CASSQALAGGPSTDTQYF. In nucleotides, the CDR3 is TGCGCCAGCAGCCAAGCCCTAGCGGGGGGGCCTAGCACAGATACGCAGTATTTT.

The chain combines TRBV7-3 with TRBJ2-5; 7 nucleotides line up with TRBD2. This CDR3 contains 15 residues. CDR1 is SGHTA and CDR2 is FQGTGA in the germline V gene. V shed 10 bases, J shed 11 bases, and the junction held 22 bases outside the gene matches. The CDR3 sequence is CATGFRRGGFDEQYF. The CDR3 nucleotides read TGTGCCACAGGGTTTAGACGCGGGGGTTTTGATGAGCAGTACTTC.